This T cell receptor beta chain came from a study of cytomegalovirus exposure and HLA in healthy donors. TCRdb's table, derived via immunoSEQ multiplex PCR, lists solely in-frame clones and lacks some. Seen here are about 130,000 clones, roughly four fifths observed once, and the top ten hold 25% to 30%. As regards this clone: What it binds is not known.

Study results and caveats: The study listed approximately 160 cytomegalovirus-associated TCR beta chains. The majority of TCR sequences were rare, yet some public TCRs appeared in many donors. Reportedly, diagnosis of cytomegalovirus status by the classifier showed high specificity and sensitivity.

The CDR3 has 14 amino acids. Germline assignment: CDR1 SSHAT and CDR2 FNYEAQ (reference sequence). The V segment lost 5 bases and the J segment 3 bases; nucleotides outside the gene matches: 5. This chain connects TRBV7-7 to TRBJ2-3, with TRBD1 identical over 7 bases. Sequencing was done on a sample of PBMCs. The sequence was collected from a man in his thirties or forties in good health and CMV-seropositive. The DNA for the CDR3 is TGTGCCAGCAGCGTCAGGGGGACGACAGATACGCAGTATTTT. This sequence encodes CASSVRGTTDTQYF.